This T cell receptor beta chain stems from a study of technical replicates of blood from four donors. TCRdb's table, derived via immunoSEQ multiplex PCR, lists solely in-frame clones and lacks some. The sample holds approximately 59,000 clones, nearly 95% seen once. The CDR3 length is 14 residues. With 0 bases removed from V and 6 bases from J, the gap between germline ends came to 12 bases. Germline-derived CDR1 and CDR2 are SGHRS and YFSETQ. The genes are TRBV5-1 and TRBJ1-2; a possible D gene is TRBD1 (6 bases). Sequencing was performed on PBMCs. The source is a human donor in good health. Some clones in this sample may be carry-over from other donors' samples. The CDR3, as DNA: TGCGCCAGCAGCTTGGACGCAGGGGTGGATGGCTACACCTTC. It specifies CASSLDAGVDGYTF.